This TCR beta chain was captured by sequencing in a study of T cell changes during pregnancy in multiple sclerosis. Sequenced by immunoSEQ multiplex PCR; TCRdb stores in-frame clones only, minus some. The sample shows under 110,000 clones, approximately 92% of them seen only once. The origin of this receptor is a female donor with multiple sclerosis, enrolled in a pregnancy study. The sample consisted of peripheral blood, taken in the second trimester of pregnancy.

The CDR3, as DNA: TGTGCCAGCAGCTCGGGGGGCGTCACTGAAGCTTTCTTT. Translation gives CASSSGGVTEAFF. V and J are TRBV27 and TRBJ1-1, with D possibly matching TRBD1 (6 bases). Germline V gene lookup returns CDR1 MNHEY and CDR2 SMNVEV (reference sequence). The CDR3 is 13 residues long. Deletions cut 6 bases from V and 4 bases from J, with 12 bases between.